This TCR beta chain was retrieved from a study of PD-1 blockade in classical Hodgkin lymphoma (dated by TCRdb to about 2020). As for the study more broadly: Nivolumab dosing was 3 mg/kg intravenously every 2 weeks, continuing until either disease progression or unacceptable toxicity. A peripheral blood immune signature of response to PD-1 blockade in classical Hodgkin lymphoma was defined using TCR beta sequencing and CyTOF.

The Qiagen DNeasy kit was used to extract genomic DNA from unsorted PBMCs and from the negatively selected CD4+ and CD8+ fractions. Using primers that anneal to V and J segments, immunoSEQ multiplex PCR amplified the TCR beta CDR3 regions. A synthetic immune receptor repertoire was used to minimize amplification bias, and remaining bias was computationally removed after sequencing. Per the source publication's procedure: Repertoire diversity was quantified as the Shannon entropy index using custom Python scripts. The unsorted, CD4+ and CD8+ repertoires were each analyzed separately, with the exception of combined analyses, where CD4+ and CD8+ sequences were merged in silico. Clonal expansion was defined as at least a 2-fold frequency increase after treatment relative to C1D1, with a pseudocount of 0.5 for undetected baseline clones. Clones with 0 or 1 copy at C1D1 were classified as singleton clones, and clones with 2 or more copies were classified as non-singleton clones. Clones expanded in unsorted samples were assigned a CD4+, CD8+ or unknown annotation through matching of protein sequences in sorted samples from the same patient. Wilcoxon tests were applied to paired samples to test diversity changes from C1D1 to C4D1. Imported from immuneACCESS, the table was reduced by TCRdb to in-frame sequences with V and J called. These copies leave out some clones; in studies compared against another copy, an unresolved V gene accounts for under half, and the cause of the remainder is not known. V and J calls and clone size are copied from that table; D and trimming were computed from the DNA. Here the sample has around 20,000 clones; about nine tenths occur a single time. The leading ten clones occupy approximately 14% of the sample.

Results and caveats for the whole study, not just this receptor: Diversity was lower in patients who began nivolumab less than 1 year after ASCT, so these patients were left out of later analyses to avoid confounding by immune reconstitution. Among trial patients, those achieving complete response had baseline diversity similar to that of newly diagnosed patients, while diversity was significantly lower in partial responders and progressors. Baseline TCR diversity was reported to be lower in newly diagnosed patients than in healthy donors, and even lower in relapsed/refractory patients. The study was restricted to a single clinical trial cohort, and the causes of repertoire differences, possibly disease activity or prior therapy, were left undefined. A significant rise by C4D1 was seen in CD4+ but not CD8+ TCR diversity (p=0.0027 vs p=0.16), with the rise being most apparent in complete responders (p=0.02).

Per the publication, the time point label means: cycle 2 day 1 (C2D1) of nivolumab. Relapse after autologous stem cell transplantation had occurred in all trial patients, and cohorts A, B and C were distinguished by prior brentuximab vedotin exposure. A total of about 51 patients with relapsed/refractory classical Hodgkin lymphoma made up the trial cohort, and each patient's best overall response was complete response, partial response or progressive disease. Single-agent nivolumab was administered to trial patients in the multi-cohort phase II CheckMate 205 trial. An independent review committee assessed best overall response using the 2007 International Working Group response criteria. Trial PBMCs were collected immediately before nivolumab initiation (C1D1) and during therapy at cycle 2 day 1 and cycle 4 day 1. Peripheral blood was collected in 8 mL Vacutainer Cell Preparation Tubes, from which PBMCs were isolated by centrifugation and then cryopreserved.

For this clone: Its binding antigen is unknown. No base qualities exist here, and no much larger clone lies one base off it.

The CDR3 has 15 amino acids, counting the end cysteine and phenylalanine. Kept here is only the CDR3 DNA, which spans 45 bases and is read in frame from base 1. The junction shows trimming of 5 bases on V and 1 base on J, plus 15 bases between the germline ends. CDR1 and CDR2 were assigned from the germline V gene as SGHRS and YFSETQ. Rearrangement joined TRBV5-1 to TRBJ1-1, with a weak D call of TRBD1 (6 bases match). The specimen was peripheral blood mononuclear cells (PBMCs), collected before the second cycle of nivolumab. This clonotype was obtained from a human donor with classical Hodgkin lymphoma. Here is the DNA: TGCGCCAGCAGTGAAACAGGGACTGGGAACACTGAAGCTTTCTTT. It translates as CASSETGTGNTEAFF. Outside the CDR3, residues come from the reference TRBV5-1 and TRBJ1-1 proteins, so the full variable domain is: KAGVTQTPRYLIKTRGQQVTLSCSPISGHRSVSWYQQTPGQGLQFLFEYFSETQRNKGNFPGRFSGRQFSNSRSEMNVSTLELGDSALYLCASSETGTGNTEAFFGQGTRLTVV.